This T cell receptor (beta chain) was captured in a study of T cell repertoires in cytomegalovirus infection. This clonotype was counted many times. Antigen specificity is unknown. TCRdb analysed the reads with MiXCR anew, one entry per CDR3 protein. Among 90,000 to 120,000 distinct CDR3 sequences listed, around 40% were seen once. V lost 1 base and J lost 6, with 7 bases in between. The CDR3 runs 13 residues. CDR1 is SGHVS and CDR2 is FNYEAQ in the germline V gene. The rearrangement joins TRBV7-6 to TRBJ1-5, with unresolved D. Sequences were derived from CD8+ T cells from cultured PBMCs, sampled from culture after CMV antigen stimulation. This receptor was obtained from a human donor in good health (CMV status not recorded). Some clones in this sample may be carry-over from other donors' samples. The CDR3 protein is CASSLGTGQPQHF. The CDR3 DNA sequence: TGTGCCAGCAGCTTAGGGACTGGTCAGCCCCAGCATTTT.